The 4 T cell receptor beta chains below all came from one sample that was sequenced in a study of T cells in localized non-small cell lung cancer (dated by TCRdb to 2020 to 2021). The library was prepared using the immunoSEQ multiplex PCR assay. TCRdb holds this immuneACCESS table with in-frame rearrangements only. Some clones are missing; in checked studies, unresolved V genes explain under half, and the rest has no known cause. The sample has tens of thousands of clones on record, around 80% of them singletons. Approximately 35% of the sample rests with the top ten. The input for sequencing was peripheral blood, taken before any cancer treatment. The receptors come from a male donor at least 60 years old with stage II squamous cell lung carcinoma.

Written as DNA, the CDR3 is TGTGCCACACTGGACAGGGCGAACACCGGGGAGCTGTTTTTT. This codes for CATLDRANTGELFF. The chain recombines TRBV10-3 with TRBJ2-2; 8 positions agree with TRBD1. The CDR3 contains 14 residues. With V trimmed by 10 bases and J by 0 bases, 4 bases remained unmatched. Germline CDR1 reads ENHRY; CDR2 reads SYGVKD.

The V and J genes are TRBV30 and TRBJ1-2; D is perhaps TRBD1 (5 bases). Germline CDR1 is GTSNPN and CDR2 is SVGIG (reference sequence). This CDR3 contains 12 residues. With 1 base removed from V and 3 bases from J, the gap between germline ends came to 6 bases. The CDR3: CAWSGGDYGYTF. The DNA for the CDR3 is TGTGCCTGGAGTGGGGGGGACTATGGCTACACCTTC.

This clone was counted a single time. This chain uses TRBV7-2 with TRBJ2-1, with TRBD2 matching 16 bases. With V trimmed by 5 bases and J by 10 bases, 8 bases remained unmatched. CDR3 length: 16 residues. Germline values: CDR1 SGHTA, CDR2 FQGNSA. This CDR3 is CASSPTGTSGRAEQFF. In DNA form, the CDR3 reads TGTGCCAGCAGCCCTACTGGGACTAGCGGGAGGGCCGAGCAGTTCTTC.

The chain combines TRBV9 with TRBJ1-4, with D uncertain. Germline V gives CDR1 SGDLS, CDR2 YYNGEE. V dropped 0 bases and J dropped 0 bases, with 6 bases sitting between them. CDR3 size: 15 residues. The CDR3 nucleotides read TGTGCCAGCAGCGTAGGGCAGCCAACTAATGAAAAACTGTTTTTT. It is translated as CASSVGQPTNEKLFF.